The 11 T cell receptor beta chains below all came from one sample that was sequenced in a study of T cells in Graves' hyperthyroidism and ophthalmopathy. TCR beta CDR3 region amplification was performed from RNA transcripts. The TCR CDR3 was amplified in a first-round RT-PCR using the HTBI primer set. TCRdb passed the multiplex PCR reads through MiXCR, listing each CDR3 protein once. Of about 700,000 distinct CDR3 sequences in the sample, 12% to 15% were seen once. The sample was blood. The receptors originated from a woman younger than 35 with Graves' hyperthyroidism.

This clonotype occurred many times. The chain recombines TRBV30 with TRBJ2-2, with 7 bases matching TRBD1. CDR3 length: 14 residues. The germline V gene encodes CDR1 GTSNPN and CDR2 SVGIG (reference sequence). The CDR3 DNA follows: TGTGCGATGCCTCGGACAGGGAACACCGGGGAGCTGTTTTTT. Protein product: CAMPRTGNTGELFF.

This clonotype was recorded a few times. The chain recombines TRBV7-9 with TRBJ2-7, with D perhaps assigned TRBD1 or TRBD2 (6 bases each). CDR1 is SEHNR and CDR2 is FQNEAQ in the germline V gene (reference sequence). Trimming removed 5 bases at V and 2 bases at J, with 13 bases between. The CDR3 runs to 14 residues. CDR3: CASSTEGGAYEQYF. Here the CDR3 DNA reads TGTGCCAGCAGCACTGAGGGGGGTGCCTACGAGCAGTACTTC.

V gene TRBV5-5 combines with J gene TRBJ1-2; weak D call: TRBD1 (6 bases). Per the germline V gene, CDR1 is SGHKS and CDR2 is YYEKEE (reference sequence). The CDR3 spans 15 residues. V gave up 4 bases and J gave up 0 bases, with 13 bases separating them. In DNA form, the CDR3 reads TGTGCCAGCAGCACTTCCACAGGGTCTAACTATGGCTACACCTTC. Translating gives CASSTSTGSNYGYTF.

Comments on this clonotype: The conserved phenylalanine or tryptophan is not found at the CDR3 terminus, so this likely reflects a read error. The chain employs TRBV7-2 and TRBJ1-1, with unresolved D. The CDR3 is 14 amino acids. V was trimmed by 2 bases and J by 0 bases, leaving 7 bases between them. Germline lookup yields CDR1 SGHTA and CDR2 FQGNSA. The CDR3 protein is CASSLLRLNTEAFL. DNA for the CDR3: TGTGCCAGCAGCTTACTCAGGCTGAACACTGAAGCTTTCCTT.

This clonotype was observed many times. The rearrangement uses TRBV12-3 or TRBV12-4 and TRBJ2-3; 13 bases agree with TRBD2. CDR3 length equals 16 residues. V was pared by 5 bases and J by 1 base, with 3 bases of the junction left unmatched. The DNA of the CDR3 is TGTGCCAGCAGTCCACTAGCGGGAGGGGGCACAGATACGCAGTATTTT. Protein product: CASSPLAGGGTDTQYF.

The V call is TRBV27, the J call TRBJ1-4; TRBD1 matches 8 bases. J lost 0 bases, V lost 5 bases, and 5 bases had no gene match. The CDR3 spans 16 residues. CDR1 is MNHEY, CDR2 SMNVEV, per germline (reference sequence). CDR3 in amino acids: CASSPTGVATNEKLFF. The CDR3 DNA is TGTGCCAGCAGTCCGACAGGGGTTGCAACTAATGAAAAACTGTTTTTT.

This clonotype was detected only a few times. The V and J genes are TRBV28 and TRBJ1-2; D is unresolved. CDR3 length: 13 residues. Per germline, CDR1 MDHEN and CDR2 SYDVKM. Trimming left V 8 bases short and J 5 bases short, with 15 bases between. The CDR3 nucleotides are TGTGCCAGCGAGTCCCTCCCGGGGTATGGCTACACCTTC. Translating gives CASESLPGYGYTF.

This clonotype was observed a handful of times. Here the CDR3 reads CSASRPDSNTDTQYF. CDR3 coding DNA: TGCAGTGCTAGCCGGCCGGACTCTAACACAGATACGCAGTATTTT. This sequence joins TRBV20-1 and TRBJ2-3, with D maybe TRBD2 (5 bases). This CDR3 is 15 amino acids long. The ends were cut back, 3 bases at V and 2 bases at J, with 15 bases in the middle. Germline V CDR1 and CDR2: DFQATT, SNEGSKA (reference sequence).

In its sample, this clonotype was seen a few times. The rearrangement links TRBV29-1 to TRBJ2-2; tentatively, D is TRBD1 or TRBD2 (5 bases each). The V gene lost 6 bases and the J gene lost 6 bases, with 8 bases spanning the gap. CDR3 length: 11 amino acids. Germline V CDR1 and CDR2: SQVTM, ANQGSEA. The CDR3 here is CSVRESGELFF. Here the CDR3 DNA reads TGCAGCGTCAGGGAGTCCGGGGAGCTGTTTTTT.

Note on this clonotype: A read error may explain this, as a much larger clone is one base away. This sequence joins TRBV9 and TRBJ1-1; no clear D gene. Trimming took 3 bases from V and 1 from J, leaving 7 bases between them. Germline V gene data show CDR1 as SGDLS and CDR2 as YYNGEE. The CDR3 extends over 13 amino acids. In DNA, the CDR3 is TGTGCCAGCAGCGCTCGGAGGAACACTGAAGCTTTCTTT. The encoded protein is CASSARRNTEAFF. Filled out from reference TRBV9 and TRBJ1-1, the complete variable domain reads DSGVTQTPKHLITATGQRVTLRCSPRSGDLSVYWYQQSLDQGLQFLIQYYNGEERAKGNILERFSAQQFPDLHSELNLSSLELGDSALYFCASSARRNTEAFFGQGTRLTVV.

This clonotype was recorded many times. The genes are TRBV7-8 and TRBJ2-3, with TRBD2 matching over 8 bases. V was clipped by 6 bases and J by 3 bases; unmatched bases: 17. CDR1 is SGHVS and CDR2 is FQNEAQ in the germline V gene. This CDR3 region has 18 residues. CDR3 residues: CASSVPREGPLLTDTQYF. CDR3 sequence (DNA): TGTGCCAGCAGTGTTCCCCGGGAGGGCCCTCTACTAACAGATACGCAGTATTTT.